The text below deals with one T cell receptor beta chain. The V gene's germline CDR1 is GTSNPN and CDR2 SVGIG (reference sequence). CDR3 length: 11 residues. V lost 2 bases and J lost 14; bases outside the gene matches: 4. The time point is: pretreatment peripheral blood. Assay: immunoSEQ multiplex PCR; the TCRdb copy retains only in-frame clones and omits some. In the table there are roughly 77,000 clones, 65% to 85% of which are singletons. The record originates from a study of PD-L1 blockade in urothelial cancer. Whole-study context: Blood analysis occurred 3 weeks (second dose) and 6 weeks after treatment start.

This TCR was recovered from a woman in her seventies with urothelial cancer. The sample consisted of PBMCs, taken around atezolizumab (anti-PD-L1) treatment. V usage is TRBV30 and J usage is TRBJ2-1; 9 nucleotides align to TRBD2. The CDR3 spells CAWSFAGGEFF. CDR3 coding DNA: TGTGCCTGGAGTTTCGCGGGAGGGGAGTTCTTC.